The clone carrying this TCR beta chain was detected a few times. Its antigen remains unknown. The data were taken from a study of T cells in Graves' hyperthyroidism and ophthalmopathy. About the study: Before treatment of any kind, peripheral blood was taken at initial diagnosis.

The V and J ends lost 0 bases and 4 bases respectively, with 10 bases between them. The CDR3 extends over 14 amino acids. Per germline, CDR1 SGDLS and CDR2 YYNGEE. Amplified regions were TCR beta CDR3 sequences from RNA transcripts. Researchers ran a first-round RT-PCR on the TCR CDR3 using the HTBI primer set. One entry per CDR3 protein, called by TCRdb with MiXCR from the multiplex PCR reads. The table has hundreds of thousands of distinct CDR3 sequences, 18% seen once; the top ten hold around 15%. Study findings and constraints: A 13 V-J model separated ophthalmopathy from stable hyperthyroidism.

This TCR derives from a woman between 50 and 59 years old with Graves' hyperthyroidism that later progressed to Graves' ophthalmopathy. Sequencing was carried out using blood. The rearrangement joins TRBV9 to TRBJ1-2; tentative D call: TRBD1 (5 bases). This CDR3 reads CASSVAPGTYGYTF. As DNA, the CDR3 is TGTGCCAGCAGCGTAGCTCCGGGGACCTATGGCTACACCTTC.